Listed here are 20 T cell receptor beta chains from one sample, sequenced in a study of PD-1 blockade in mismatch repair-deficient tumors. Produced via immunoSEQ multiplex PCR; TCRdb's table is partial and in-frame only. The sample lists about 67,000 clones, 70% to 80% occurring once. This specimen consisted of peripheral blood, obtained 2 weeks after starting pembrolizumab. These receptors all come from an adult with mismatch repair-deficient cancer.

The chain recombines TRBV5-6 with TRBJ2-3, with 11 bases identical to TRBD2. Germline assignment: CDR1 SGHDT and CDR2 YYEEEE. The CDR3 has 14 residues. With V trimmed by 5 bases and J by 3 bases, 2 bases remained unmatched. CDR3 protein: CASRTSGETDTQYF. The CDR3 DNA reads TGTGCCAGCAGGACTAGCGGGGAGACAGATACGCAGTATTTT.

The chain employs TRBV28 and TRBJ2-5; D possibly corresponds to TRBD1 (6 bases). Germline loops: CDR1 MDHEN, CDR2 SYDVKM. This CDR3 spans 14 amino acids. Trimming shortened V by 4 bases and J by 5 bases, and 14 bases separated the two germline ends. In DNA form, the CDR3 reads TGTGCCAGCAGTTCCGAACAGGGACGGGAGACCCAGTACTTC. As protein: CASSSEQGRETQYF.

This clone turned up a few times. This sequence joins TRBV6-6 and TRBJ1-1; possibly TRBD1 for D (6 bases). The CDR3 length is 13 residues. CDR1 is MNHNY, CDR2 SVGAGI, per germline (reference sequence). Trimming shortened V by 11 bases and J by 11 bases, and 24 bases separated the two germline ends. The CDR3 nucleotides are TGTGCCGGCAAGGGGAGGGGGGATCCGAGGGCTTTCTTT. Protein: CAGKGRGDPRAFF.

The rearrangement links TRBV6-6 to TRBJ2-7; 7 nucleotides align to TRBD2. The V segment lost 5 bases and the J segment 5 bases; nucleotides outside the gene matches: 3. Germline lookup yields CDR1 MNHNY and CDR2 SVGAGI (reference sequence). The CDR3 covers 12 residues. The CDR3 reads CASSRLAHEQYF. The CDR3 DNA is TGTGCCAGCAGTCGACTAGCACACGAGCAGTACTTC.

J is TRBJ2-5 and V is TRBV5-1; 14 bases match TRBD2. Matching the DNA end better, TRBJ2-7 makes the J call doubtful. The CDR3 sequence is 15 residues long. Germline values: CDR1 SGHRS, CDR2 YFSETQ. In nucleotides, the CDR3 is TGCGCCAGTGCCGGGACTAGCGGGAGTAACTACGAGCAGTACTTC. As protein: CASAGTSGSNYEQYF.

The chain has TRBV7-2 and TRBJ2-7; 7 bases map to TRBD1. The trim removed 1 base at V and 4 bases at J, leaving 7 bases unmatched. The CDR3 length is 15 residues. Germline lookup yields CDR1 SGHTA and CDR2 FQGNSA. This CDR3 reads CASSLEGRGQYEQYF. CDR3 coding DNA: TGTGCCAGCAGCTTAGAGGGTCGGGGACAGTACGAGCAGTACTTC.

The sample holds one count of this clone. The V call is TRBV2, the J call TRBJ2-1; 9 bases are a match to TRBD2. Germline CDR1 and CDR2: SNHLY and FYNNEI. The ends lost 9 bases at V and 5 bases at J; junction bases unmatched: 5. The CDR3 contains 13 residues. Here the CDR3 DNA reads TGTGCCAGTGGAAGCGGGAGGAACAATGAGCAGTTCTTC. Amino acids: CASGSGRNNEQFF.

This clone came up a few times. The genes are TRBV14 and TRBJ2-2, with TRBD2 identical over 12 bases. Germline trimming cut 5 bases from V and 5 bases from J; bases unmatched to any gene: 3. The CDR3 runs 15 residues. Germline assignment: CDR1 SGHDN and CDR2 FVKESK. CDR3 protein: CASSTTSGRTGELFF. The CDR3 bases are TGTGCCAGCAGCACGACTAGCGGGAGAACCGGGGAGCTGTTTTTT.

The V and J genes are TRBV7-9 and TRBJ1-2, with D maybe TRBD1 (6 bases). The germline V gene has CDR1 SEHNR and CDR2 FQNEAQ (reference sequence). Trimming took 8 bases from V and 7 from J, leaving 20 bases between them. The length of the CDR3 is 14 residues. This chain's CDR3 is CASGYPTGTGGYTF. The CDR3 DNA follows: TGTGCCAGCGGGTACCCTACAGGGACGGGTGGCTACACCTTC.

The chain recombines TRBV7-6 with TRBJ2-1, with 7 bases fitting TRBD2. Germline trimming cut 5 bases from V and 4 bases from J; bases unmatched to any gene: 14. CDR3 length: 17 amino acids. In germline, CDR1 is SGHVS, CDR2 FNYEAQ. The CDR3: CASSGRGSAGFYNEQFF. CDR3 in DNA: TGTGCCAGCAGCGGACGGGGGTCAGCGGGGTTTTACAATGAGCAGTTCTTC.

The rearrangement links TRBV7-3 to TRBJ1-1; D unclear. The CDR3 is 13 amino acids. The ends were cut back, 5 bases at V and 2 bases at J, with 9 bases in the middle. Germline V gene sequence: CDR1 SGHTA, CDR2 FQGTGA. CDR3 sequence (DNA): TGTGCCAGCAGCAACGGGAGAAACACTGAAGCTTTCTTT. Its translation: CASSNGRNTEAFF.

The rearrangement joins TRBV5-1 to TRBJ2-7; the match to TRBD2 covers 8 bases. The CDR3 runs 15 residues. Trimming cost V 4 bases and J 0 bases; bases outside gene matches: 6. Germline V gene sequence: CDR1 SGHRS, CDR2 YFSETQ. The CDR3, as DNA: TGCGCCAGCAGCCAACTTAGCGGGACCTCCTACGAGCAGTACTTC. Its translation: CASSQLSGTSYEQYF.

A remark on this clone: The same CDR3 can be traced to other DNA sequences in this sample. The gene calls are TRBV5-1 and TRBJ1-2, with D possibly being TRBD1 (6 bases). CDR3 length: 15 residues. V was trimmed by 3 bases and J by 0 bases, leaving 12 bases between them. Germline CDR1 SGHRS, CDR2 YFSETQ. The CDR3 nucleotides are TGCGCCAGCAGCTCCCAAGGGGGAACTAACTATGGCTACACCTTC. It yields the protein CASSSQGGTNYGYTF.

In its sample, this clone was seen a few times. J is TRBJ2-7 and V is TRBV6-5; D remains unclear. Germline CDR1 MNHEY, CDR2 SVGAGI. Trimming removed 2 bases from V and 7 bases from J, with 12 bases in between. CDR3 length equals 13 residues. In nucleotides, the CDR3 is TGTGCCAGCAGTTACGTCGACGGCATGGAGCAGTACTTC. The encoded protein is CASSYVDGMEQYF.

The CDR3 DNA follows: TGTGCCAGCAGTGGACAGGAAAGAGAGACCCAGTACTTC. Its protein is CASSGQERETQYF. The chain recombines TRBV9 with TRBJ2-5, with 7 bases that match TRBD1. CDR1 is SGDLS and CDR2 is YYNGEE in the germline V gene. Trimming at V came to 5 bases and at J to 4 bases, leaving 5 bases not matched to a gene. CDR3 length equals 13 residues.

The V call is TRBV6-1, the J call TRBJ2-5; D is perhaps TRBD1 (6 bases). The CDR3 loop spans 15 amino acids. V lost 6 bases to trimming and J lost 1 base, with 15 bases between them. The germline CDR1 and CDR2 sequences are MNHNS and SASEGT. CDR3 in amino acids: CASRIIQGPQETQYF. The CDR3 bases are TGTGCCAGCAGAATAATACAGGGCCCCCAAGAGACCCAGTACTTC.

V and J are TRBV6-1 and TRBJ2-2; maybe TRBD2 (5 bases). V lost 1 base and J 5 bases, leaving 8 bases between the germline ends. This CDR3 contains 14 residues. Germline V gene lookup returns CDR1 MNHNS and CDR2 SASEGT. The CDR3: CASSEVRGTGELFF. Here the CDR3 DNA reads TGTGCCAGCAGTGAAGTACGGGGAACCGGGGAGCTGTTTTTT.

The chain employs TRBV5-4 and TRBJ2-7; D remains unclear. Germline V CDR1 and CDR2: SGHNT, YYREEE (reference sequence). Trimming took 6 bases from V and 1 from J, leaving 11 bases between them. This CDR3 contains 13 residues. The CDR3 DNA follows: TGTGCCAGCAACACCCCAGGTTCCTACGAGCAGTACTTC. It specifies CASNTPGSYEQYF.

J is TRBJ2-1 and V is TRBV9, with D possibly matching TRBD1 (5 bases). The CDR3 has 16 residues. Trimming took 0 bases from V and 7 from J, leaving 17 bases between them. Germline-derived CDR1 and CDR2 are SGDLS and YYNGEE. DNA for the CDR3: TGTGCCAGCAGCGTAGGTTCGGACACCGGTGTGAATGAGCAGTTCTTC. It specifies CASSVGSDTGVNEQFF.

V gene TRBV4-2 combines with J gene TRBJ2-4, with TRBD2 matching 13 bases. Germline assignment: CDR1 LGHNA and CDR2 YNFKEQ. Trimming at V came to 6 bases and at J to 4 bases, leaving 3 bases not matched to a gene. CDR3 length: 15 amino acids. CDR3 bases: TGTGCCAGCAGACAACTAGCGGGAGGGAAAAACATTCAGTACTTC. Amino acid sequence: CASRQLAGGKNIQYF.